The entry below gives a single T cell receptor (beta chain) sequence along with its context. The antigen remains undetermined. The source of the sample is a study of T cell repertoires in cytomegalovirus infection. The germline gives CDR1 KGHSH, CDR2 LQKENI. CDR3 length: 13 residues. Trimming left V 2 bases short and J 7 bases short, with 11 bases between. TCRdb independently ran MiXCR on the reads; one entry per CDR3 protein. Among 300,000 or so distinct CDR3 sequences listed, approximately 25% were seen once. The chain joins TRBV18 to TRBJ1-2; D ambiguous. The source is a human donor in good health (CMV status not recorded). Some clones in this sample may be carry-over from other donors' samples. The sample here was cultured PBMCs, taken from culture after CMV antigen stimulation. DNA for the CDR3: TGTGCCAGCTCACCAAAGGACCAAGTTGGCTACACCTTC. Translation gives CASSPKDQVGYTF.